This T cell receptor (beta chain) was sequenced during a study of cytotoxic CD8 clonotypes in ibrutinib-treated CLL. Profiled with immunoSEQ multiplex PCR; TCRdb holds only in-frame clones, not every one. The sample has about 200,000 clones, 70% seen once. This clone turned up a few times. Its matching antigen is unknown. Germline V gene sequence: CDR1 SGDLS, CDR2 YYNGEE. The CDR3 has 14 residues. V lost 4 bases and J lost 3; bases outside the gene matches: 5. Study-wide results and limits: In sustained-remission versus progressing patients, sampling times differed.

The gene calls are TRBV9 and TRBJ2-3; 7 bases are a match to TRBD2. The input for sequencing was PBMCs, taken after 12 months of ibrutinib treatment. The clonotype comes from a human donor with chronic lymphocytic leukemia. Written as DNA, the CDR3 is TGTGCCAGCAGCTTTCGACTAGCTACAGATACGCAGTATTTT. Translation: CASSFRLATDTQYF.